The subject of this entry is one T cell receptor beta chain. The sample belongs to a study of blood T cell repertoires in COVID-19. In the study overall: Some COVID-19 samples were acute and others convalescent; all came from the United States, Italy and Spain. In each case, the material was cDNA or gDNA derived from T cells, B-cell-depleted T cells, or PBMCs.

Unmatched junction bases numbered 10, after V lost 4 bases and J lost 4 bases. This CDR3 contains 15 residues. CDR1 and CDR2 from the germline V gene are LNHDA and SQIVND (reference sequence). In the study's own analysis: For nucleated cells, counts were estimated from reference gene primer amplification. The method was immunoSEQ multiplex PCR; TCRdb's version includes in-frame clones alone and lacks a portion of them. Clone size and the V and J calls come from that table; the DNA yielded D and trimming. The profile covers about 200,000 clones, with approximately 86% appearing a single time and approximately 3% taken by the ten largest.

The chain is built from TRBV19 and TRBJ2-7; 7 bases fit TRBD1. The sample was peripheral blood. The receptor was derived from a man aged 55-75 years with acute or convalescent COVID-19. The CDR3 nucleotides are TGTGCCAGTAGTACTGCCGGGACAGTGGGATACGAGCAGTACTTC. Translated: CASSTAGTVGYEQYF.